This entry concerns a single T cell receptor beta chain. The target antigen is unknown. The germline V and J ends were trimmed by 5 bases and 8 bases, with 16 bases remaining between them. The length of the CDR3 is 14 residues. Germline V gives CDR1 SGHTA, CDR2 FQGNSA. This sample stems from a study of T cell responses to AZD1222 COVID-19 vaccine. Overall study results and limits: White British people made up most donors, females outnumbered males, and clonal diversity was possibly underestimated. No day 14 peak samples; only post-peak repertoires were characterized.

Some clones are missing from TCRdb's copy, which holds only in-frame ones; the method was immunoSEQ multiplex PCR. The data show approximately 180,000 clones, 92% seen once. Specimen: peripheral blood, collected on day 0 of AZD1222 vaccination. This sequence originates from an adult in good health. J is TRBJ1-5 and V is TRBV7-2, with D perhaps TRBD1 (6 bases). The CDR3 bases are TGTGCCAGCAGCCTAGGGGGGATAAGTGAGCCCCAGCATTTT. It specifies CASSLGGISEPQHF.